The 5 T cell receptor beta chains given below trace back to one sample, sequenced in a study of tumor-infiltrating lymphocytes in primary liver carcinoma. Total RNA amounting to 500 ng was the source from which TCR beta cDNA was made with a constant-region primer. Generation of the TCR beta libraries relied on three nested multiplex PCR rounds using slightly modified ARM-PCR. The first two PCR rounds used TRBV1-TRBV30 primers with a Cbeta primer, nine to ten cycles each. TCRdb reprocessed the multiplex PCR reads via MiXCR and lists one record per CDR3 protein. The data show about 330,000 distinct CDR3 sequences, about 65% seen once. It was unsorted whole blood that yielded blood RNA, and germline DNA was also extracted. The sequencing sample was made of peripheral blood. These receptors all stem from a man in his forties or fifties with primary liver carcinoma and hepatitis B virus infection.

Regarding this clonotype: It may be a read error: a sequence one base away is much more abundant. The J gene is TRBJ2-1, the V gene TRBV29-1; 10 bases are shared with TRBD2. The CDR3 runs to 14 residues. In germline, CDR1 is SQVTM, CDR2 ANQGSEA. The CDR3 coding sequence is TGCAGCGTTGTGGGACTAGCGACCAACAATGGGCAGTTCTTC. It yields the protein CSVVGLATNNGQFF.

As for this clonotype: The junction departs from the called germline gene at one end, perhaps through a read error. The rearrangement links TRBV5-1 to TRBJ2-5; tentatively, D is TRBD1 (6 bases). The CDR3 spans 15 residues. From germline, CDR1 is SGHRS and CDR2 YFSETQ. CDR3 loop: CASSPRTVPQETQYF. In nucleotides, the CDR3 is TGCGCCAGCAGCCCAAGGACAGTGCCCCAAGAGACCCAATACTTC. The whole variable domain, remainder taken from reference TRBV5-1 and TRBJ2-5, is KAGVTQTPRYLIKTRGQQVTLSCSPISGHRSVSWYQQTPGQGLQFLFEYFSETQRNKGNFPGRFSGRQFSNSRSEMNVSTLELGDSALYLCASSPRTVPQETQYFGPGTRLLVL.

Concerning this clonotype itself: One end of the junction does not line up with germline, which may come from a read error. The chain joins TRBV5-5 to TRBJ2-5; D possibly corresponds to TRBD1 (6 bases). Germline V CDR1 and CDR2: SGHKS, YYEKEE (reference sequence). CDR3 length: 15 residues. The CDR3 DNA sequence: TGTGCCAACAGCTCCTTACCGGGACAACAAGAGACCCAGTACTTC. Its translation: CANSSLPGQQETQYF.

A word on this clonotype: Being one base from a much bigger clone, this may be a read error. Because the CDR3 is missing its conserved closing phenylalanine or tryptophan, this is likely a read error. This rearrangement joins TRBV29-1 to TRBJ2-2; D remains unclear. The CDR3 consists of 12 residues. The germline gives CDR1 SQVTM, CDR2 ANQGSEA. The V end lost 1 base, the J end lost 6 bases, and 6 bases lay between the germline ends. The chain's CDR3 is CSVEGAPGELFS. CDR3 nucleotides: TGCAGCGTTGAAGGGGCCCCCGGGGAGCTGTTTTCT.

The chain links TRBV7-9 to TRBJ2-1, with 7 nucleotides matching TRBD1. The V segment lost 6 bases and the J segment 7 bases; nucleotides outside the gene matches: 6. The CDR3 loop spans 13 amino acids. CDR1 is SEHNR, CDR2 FQNEAQ, per germline (reference sequence). This chain's CDR3 is CASRYGTENEQFF. CDR3 nucleotides: TGTGCCAGCAGATACGGGACAGAGAATGAGCAGTTCTTC.